Listed here is a single T cell receptor beta chain. Its target antigen remains unknown. Per-nucleotide qualities are absent, and no much larger clonotype sits a single base away. The data were taken from a study of OX40 agonist ivuxolimab in advanced cancers. Turning to the overall study: Ivuxolimab, which targeted the costimulatory receptor OX40 (CD134), was an agonistic, fully human IgG2 monoclonal antibody. The paper describes the monotherapy dose-escalation part (N = 52 patients) of the phase I trial of ivuxolimab. Patients were allowed to have had prior anti-PD-1, anti-PD-L1 or anti-CTLA-4 therapy, and around 40% of the dose-escalation patients had previously received checkpoint inhibitors. Partial responses occurred in three dose-escalation patients: two with cutaneous melanoma and one with hepatocellular carcinoma. Of the 50 to 55 patients in dose escalation, around 20 had hepatocellular carcinoma, about 15 had melanoma, 9 had renal cell carcinoma and 9 had head and neck cancer. Intravenous ivuxolimab was administered to patients every 2 weeks at six dose levels: 0.01, 0.1, 0.3, 1.5, 3 and 10 mg/kg. In the dose-escalation cohort, 82.7% of patients were male, and the mean age was roughly 60 years, with a range of roughly 23 to 85. Peripheral TCRbeta sequencing was intended to test whether TCR sequence diversity was altered and clonal T-cell expansion was caused by ivuxolimab.

Beyond this particular receptor, the publication reports: Partial responders in the 0.1-3.0 mg/kg groups had among the lowest normalized peripheral clonal expansion, especially among CD8+ T cells. Low levels of normalized T-cell clonal expansion were also seen in some patients who did not respond. Which antigens the clonally expanded peripheral T cells were specific for was not determined. On average, CD8+ T cells showed more expanded clones than CD4+ T cells after ivuxolimab. Clonal expansion of both CD4+ and CD8+ blood T cells was observed from baseline to week 6 at doses 0.1 to 3.0 mg/kg.

The CDR3 contains 14 residues, cysteine and phenylalanine counted. Left in the record is the CDR3 DNA by itself, 42 bases read in frame from the first base. V is clipped by 0 bases and J by 2 bases, and the sequence between their germline boundaries is 7 bases long. Reading the germline V gene gives CDR1 SGDLS and CDR2 YYNGEE. The trial excluded patients who had a history of autoimmune disease or who were on systemic immunosuppression. In every dose cohort, peripheral blood was drawn for TCR sequencing at baseline, cycle 4 day 1, and cycle 7 day 1. Samples were obtained from an open-label, multicenter, first-in-human phase I dose-escalation trial of ivuxolimab. Adults with locally advanced or metastatic melanoma, renal cell carcinoma, hepatocellular carcinoma or head and neck squamous cell carcinoma were enrolled in the trial. CD4+ and CD8+ T cells were sorted separately from peripheral blood before TCR sequencing.

Genomic DNA was extracted from sorted cells for sequencing of the TCRbeta CDR3 region. TCRbeta CDR3 regions were sequenced using the immunoSEQ Assay. TCRdb's version of the immuneACCESS table is confined to in-frame rearrangements and falls short of the full clone set. An unresolved V gene accounts for under half of the shortfall where checked; the remainder is of unknown origin. This sample is represented by fewer than 90,000 clones; about nine tenths of them were singletons. In total, the top ten clones hold approximately 1.3% of the sample. The chain was built from TRBV9 and TRBJ2-3; the D gene assignment is ambiguous. The receptor was isolated from an adult with an advanced solid tumor such as melanoma, head and neck, liver or kidney cancer. The material sequenced was CD4+ or CD8+ T cells sorted from blood, taken in a trial of the OX40 agonist ivuxolimab. The bases read TGTGCCAGCAGCGTAGACTGGGTCACAGATACGCAGTATTTT. Its product reads: CASSVDWVTDTQYF.